The clone carrying this T cell receptor beta chain was counted many times. Sorting selected naive CD8 T cells with a CD8+CD4-CCR7+CD45RA+ phenotype. This sample was taken from a study of molecular identifiers for immune sequencing clone quantification. Whole-study context: The replicates split RNA from about 20,000 or 100,000 naive CD8 cells five ways and sequenced four.

TCRdb re-called the PCR reads through MiXCR, storing one row per CDR3 protein. The table includes approximately 680,000 distinct CDR3 sequences, 25% detected once. The CDR3 has 14 residues. V dropped 3 bases and J dropped 1 base, with 9 bases sitting between them. This sequence joins TRBV12-3 or TRBV12-4 and TRBJ1-1; tentatively, D is TRBD1 (5 bases). The sequence was obtained from a human donor in good health. Some libraries in this study had Jurkat cell RNA spiked in. Sequencing was done on a sample of naive CD8+ T cells from blood, with Jurkat cell RNA spiked in. Subset reported: FACS-sorted CD8+CD4-CCR7+CD45RA+ naive T cells. The CDR3: CASSFIQENTEAFF. Here the CDR3 DNA reads TGTGCCAGCAGTTTTATACAGGAGAACACTGAAGCTTTCTTT.